The 19 T cell receptor beta chains presented below share a single source sample, sequenced in a study of beta chain features in type 1 diabetes. cDNA synthesis used the whole RNA isolate, giving expressed TCRB sequences. Repertoires were generated with immunoSEQ multiplex PCR, while TCRdb's copy carries only in-frame clones and drops some. The repertoire has roughly 610,000 clones, around 16% of them found once; the top ten carry around 0.1%. Sample: naive CD4+ T cells from blood. The receptors come from a man aged 18-30 years in good health.

The sample holds a few counts of this clone. The V gene is TRBV7-9, the J gene TRBJ2-1, with 7 positions matching TRBD1. CDR1 and CDR2 from the germline V gene are SEHNR and FQNEAQ (reference sequence). V dropped 3 bases and J dropped 0; count of bases not matched to a gene: 5. The CDR3 runs 16 residues. The CDR3 nucleotides read TGTGCCAGCAGCTTTTCAGGGGGAAGCTCCTACAATGAGCAGTTCTTC. It codes for CASSFSGGSSYNEQFF.

The chain is built from TRBV27 and TRBJ2-7; 7 bases are a match to TRBD1. Trimming removed 5 bases from V and 0 bases from J; junction bases left unmatched: 16. CDR3 size: 18 residues. Looked up from germline, CDR1 is MNHEY and CDR2 is SMNVEV (reference sequence). The DNA for the CDR3 is TGTGCCAGCAGTCTAGTACCTAAACAGGGGCCCAACTCCTACGAGCAGTACTTC. Translated: CASSLVPKQGPNSYEQYF.

V gene TRBV6-5 combines with J gene TRBJ1-3; no clear D gene. CDR1 and CDR2 (germline): MNHEY, SVGAGI. Deletions cut 6 bases from V and 0 bases from J, with 9 bases between. CDR3 length: 14 residues. CDR3 sequence reads: CASSPAGSGNTIYF. For the CDR3, the DNA is TGTGCCAGCAGCCCGGCGGGCTCTGGAAACACCATATATTTT.

This clone was counted a few times. The V and J genes are TRBV28 and TRBJ2-4; perhaps TRBD1 as D (6 bases). Trimming removed 1 base from V and 6 bases from J, with 16 bases in between. The CDR3 extends over 16 amino acids. CDR1 and CDR2 (germline): MDHEN, SYDVKM. The CDR3 is CASSLYGQGNGNIQYF. The CDR3 bases are TGTGCCAGCAGTTTATATGGCCAGGGGAATGGAAACATTCAGTACTTC.

The chain carries TRBV9 and TRBJ1-6; D gene uncertain. Trimming cost V 0 bases and J 0 bases, with 4 bases left between them. Germline V gene sequence: CDR1 SGDLS, CDR2 YYNGEE. The CDR3 runs 15 residues. CDR3 sequence reads: CASSVESSYNSPLHF. The CDR3 nucleotides read TGTGCCAGCAGCGTAGAAAGCTCCTATAATTCACCCCTCCACTTT.

This rearrangement joins TRBV30 to TRBJ1-1; perhaps TRBD1 as D (5 bases). CDR3 length equals 16 residues. V lost 0 bases and J 5 bases, leaving 19 bases between the germline ends. Germline CDR1 is GTSNPN and CDR2 is SVGIG (reference sequence). The DNA for the CDR3 is TGTGCCTGGAGTGTACCCCCCGGCAGGGTGATAACTGAAGCTTTCTTT. This translates into CAWSVPPGRVITEAFF. Complete variable domain (other parts from reference TRBV30 and TRBJ1-1): SQTIHQWPATLVQPVGSPLSLECTVEGTSNPNLYWYRQAAGRGLQLLFYSVGIGQISSEVPQNLSASRPQDRQFILSSKKLLLSDSGFYLCAWSVPPGRVITEAFFGQGTRLTVV.

In its sample, this clone was seen a few times. This rearrangement joins TRBV28 to TRBJ1-2; D is uncertain. Germline CDR1 reads MDHEN; CDR2 reads SYDVKM. Trimming stripped 5 bases from V and 1 base from J, with 5 bases between. CDR3 length equals 12 residues. Written as DNA, the CDR3 is TGTGCCAGCAGTATAGTTAACTATGGCTACACCTTC. As protein: CASSIVNYGYTF.

This clone was seen a few times. The rearrangement uses TRBV2 and TRBJ2-1; 9 positions match TRBD2. V shed 6 bases and J 8 bases; nucleotides not matched to a gene: 5. This CDR3 is built from 13 residues. Germline-derived CDR1 and CDR2 are SNHLY and FYNNEI. The CDR3 DNA reads as TGTGCCAGCAGCACCCAGCGGGGGGATGAGCAGTTCTTC. Its translation: CASSTQRGDEQFF.

This clone was observed a few times. V and J are TRBV10-3 and TRBJ1-5; D remains ambiguous. The CDR3 contains 15 residues. Deletions cut 6 bases from V and 2 bases from J, with 14 bases between. Germline V gene sequence: CDR1 ENHRY, CDR2 SYGVKD. CDR3 in amino acids: CAISPEPTGNQPQHF. For the CDR3, the DNA is TGTGCCATCAGCCCGGAGCCAACTGGCAATCAGCCCCAGCATTTT.

The J gene is TRBJ2-3, the V gene TRBV18; 7 bases fit TRBD2. There are 15 residues in the CDR3. CDR1 and CDR2 from the germline V gene are KGHSH and LQKENI. Losses at the gene ends were 3 bases for V and 0 bases for J; bases not matched to a gene: 3. Here the CDR3 reads CASSPSGVSTDTQYF. In DNA, the CDR3 is TGTGCCAGCTCACCGAGCGGGGTTAGCACAGATACGCAGTATTTT.

This clone was observed a handful of times. This chain joins TRBV30 and TRBJ1-5, with a tentative D call TRBD1 (5 bases). Between the trimmed V and J ends, which lost 0 bases and 4 bases, there was a span of 10 bases. From germline, CDR1 is GTSNPN and CDR2 SVGIG (reference sequence). This CDR3 is built from 14 residues. For the CDR3, the DNA is TGTGCCTGGAGTGTACCGCAGGGAAATCAGCCCCAGCATTTT. Protein product: CAWSVPQGNQPQHF.

This clone was counted between two and nine times. The CDR3 region has the DNA TGCAGTGCTACGGCCGACAATGAGCAGTTCTTC. Residues: CSATADNEQFF. The chain carries TRBV20-1 and TRBJ2-1; D gene uncertain. The CDR3 runs to 11 residues. V lost 4 bases and J 5 bases, leaving 6 bases between the germline ends. Germline CDR1 is DFQATT and CDR2 is SNEGSKA (reference sequence).

The chain is built from TRBV6-1 and TRBJ1-2; D may be TRBD1 (5 bases). This CDR3 is built from 15 residues. The ends were cut back, 4 bases at V and 7 bases at J, with 19 bases in the middle. Germline values: CDR1 MNHNS, CDR2 SASEGT. The CDR3 nucleotides are TGTGCCAGCAGTGTTTTTAGGGGAGTCCGTCTTGGCTACACCTTC. It yields the protein CASSVFRGVRLGYTF.

This chain joins TRBV4-3 and TRBJ1-1; the D is unclear. CDR1 LGHNA and CDR2 YSLEER come from the germline V gene. The CDR3 contains 16 residues. The V and J ends lost 0 bases and 3 bases respectively, with 14 bases between them. The CDR3 loop is CASSQDAAGGYTEAFF. The CDR3 DNA follows: TGCGCCAGCAGCCAAGACGCCGCAGGCGGGTACACTGAAGCTTTCTTT.

The V gene is TRBV2, the J gene TRBJ2-2, with unresolved D. The CDR3 is 13 residues long. The V end lost 8 bases, the J end lost 3 bases, and 10 bases lay between the germline ends. The germline V gene has CDR1 SNHLY and CDR2 FYNNEI. CDR3 region: CASRASYTGELFF. As DNA, the CDR3 is TGTGCCAGCCGGGCCAGCTACACCGGGGAGCTGTTTTTT.

This clone occurred a few times. CDR3 sequence: CASSLVAAGKGEQFF. Written as DNA, the CDR3 is TGTGCCAGCAGCTTAGTAGCGGCGGGTAAGGGTGAGCAGTTCTTC. This chain links TRBV7-2 with TRBJ2-1; tentative D call: TRBD2 (6 bases). Germline V gene sequence: CDR1 SGHTA, CDR2 FQGNSA. The CDR3 has 15 amino acids. The V end lost 1 base, the J end lost 9 bases, and 16 bases lay between the germline ends.

This clone was counted between two and nine times. The chain couples TRBV10-3 to TRBJ2-7; D unresolved. V was clipped by 4 bases and J by 0 bases, with 10 bases between them. The CDR3 loop spans 14 amino acids. Germline V CDR1 and CDR2: ENHRY, SYGVKD. CDR3 sequence (DNA): TGTGCCATCAGTGGCAACAGTCCCTCCTACGAGCAGTACTTC. Translation gives CAISGNSPSYEQYF.

This clone was counted between two and nine times. V gene TRBV4-1 combines with J gene TRBJ2-2; D not resolved. Germline values: CDR1 MGHRA, CDR2 YSYEKL. This CDR3 is 14 amino acids long. With 4 bases removed from V and 2 bases from J, the gap between germline ends came to 8 bases. The CDR3 is CASSPRHNTGELFF. The DNA of the CDR3 is TGCGCCAGCAGCCCAAGACACAACACCGGGGAGCTGTTTTTT.

This rearrangement joins TRBV9 to TRBJ2-7; D is tentatively TRBD1 or TRBD2 (5 bases each). V dropped 2 bases and J dropped 4 bases, with 10 bases sitting between them. Per germline, CDR1 SGDLS and CDR2 YYNGEE. The CDR3 extends over 13 amino acids. In DNA, the CDR3 is TGTGCCAGCAGCGTCGGGACGGAATACGAGCAGTACTTC. Encoded protein: CASSVGTEYEQYF.